This TCR beta chain is drawn from a study of cytomegalovirus exposure and HLA in healthy donors. Study at large: The approximately 120 validation repertoires used the same platform as the 650 to 850 first-cohort repertoires, a later analysis reported. General observations from the study: The study labeled 150 or so TCR beta chains cytomegalovirus-associated.

TCRdb's copy holds only in-frame clones and misses some; the assay was immunoSEQ multiplex PCR. Of approximately 170,000 clones in the sample, 91% were seen once. As concerns this clone: What it recognizes is unknown.

The length of the CDR3 is 14 residues. V lost 0 bases, J lost 2 bases, and 5 bases lay in between. Looked up from germline, CDR1 is SEHNR and CDR2 is FQNEAQ (reference sequence). The V and J genes are TRBV7-9 and TRBJ1-5, with no clear D. The sample taken for sequencing was PBMCs. The receptor comes from a woman aged 18-29 years in good health and CMV-seropositive. The CDR3 loop reads CASSLAAGNQPQHF. The CDR3 nucleotides read TGTGCCAGCAGCTTAGCGGCAGGCAATCAGCCCCAGCATTTT.